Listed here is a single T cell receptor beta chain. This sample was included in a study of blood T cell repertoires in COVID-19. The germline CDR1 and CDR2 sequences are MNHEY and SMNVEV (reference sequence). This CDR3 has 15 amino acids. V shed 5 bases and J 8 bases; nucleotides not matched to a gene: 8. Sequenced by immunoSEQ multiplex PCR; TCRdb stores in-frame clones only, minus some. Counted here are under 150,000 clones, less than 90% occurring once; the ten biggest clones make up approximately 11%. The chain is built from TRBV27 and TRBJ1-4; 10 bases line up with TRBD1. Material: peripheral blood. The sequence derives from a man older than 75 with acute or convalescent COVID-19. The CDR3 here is CASSALDRGPEKLFF. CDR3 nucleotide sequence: TGTGCCAGCAGTGCCTTAGACAGGGGGCCCGAAAAACTGTTTTTT.